This entry is about one T cell receptor beta chain. Its target is not known. The source of the sample is a study of shared clonotypes between healthy human individuals. Study observations and caveats: The rarefaction results pointed to incomplete sorted-subset sequencing despite large depth.

Naivety among CD8 cells was defined by CD45RO negativity and positive CCR7 selection, thereby excluding terminally differentiated effector memory CD45RA+ cells. The CDR3 has 15 residues. Germline loops: CDR1 PRHDT, CDR2 FYEKMQ (reference sequence). Losses at the gene ends were 4 bases for V and 5 bases for J; bases not matched to a gene: 10. Authors' processing steps: Junction-only sequences without quality scores were provided by ImmunoSEQ, so filtering was different. Method: immunoSEQ multiplex PCR; TCRdb's copy keeps in-frame clones and lacks some. The V and J calls and clone size were taken over from that table, and D and trimming were inferred from the DNA. This sample carries millions of clones, roughly 94% of them seen once, and the ten largest clones take roughly 1%.

The chain links TRBV13 to TRBJ2-7; the match to TRBD1 covers 8 bases. The TCR was taken from a man younger than 30 in good health. Sequencing was done on a sample of naive CD8+ T cells sorted from blood. The CDR3 sequence: CASSSGQGRKDEQYF. The CDR3 bases are TGTGCCAGCAGCTCCGGACAGGGAAGAAAGGACGAGCAGTACTTC.